Each of the 13 T cell receptor beta chains below was sequenced from the same sample in a study of cytomegalovirus exposure and HLA in healthy donors (dated by TCRdb to 2015 to 2018). Library preparation used the immunoSEQ multiplex PCR assay. For the multiplex PCR, a mixture combining 60 forward primers for TCR Vbeta segments and 13 reverse primers for TCR Jbeta segments was used. Sourced from immuneACCESS, this table was stored by TCRdb with only in-frame sequences that have V and J called. A share of the clones is absent; for the studies checked, an unresolved V gene accounts for under half, and the remainder has no known explanation. The table for this sample records tens of thousands of clones. About 3.8% of the sample is held by the ten biggest clonotypes. Sequences were obtained from PBMCs. The receptors come from a female donor in good health and CMV-seropositive.

The gene calls are TRBV6-1 and TRBJ2-1, with 10 bases lining up with TRBD1. The germline CDR1 and CDR2 sequences are MNHNS and SASEGT. V shed 7 bases, J shed 4 bases, and the junction held 7 bases outside the gene matches. The length of the CDR3 is 15 residues. CDR3 sequence: CASKEGQGSYNEQFF. In DNA form, the CDR3 reads TGTGCCAGCAAAGAGGGACAGGGGTCGTACAATGAGCAGTTCTTC.

The J gene is TRBJ2-4, the V gene TRBV7-2; tentative D call: TRBD2 (6 bases). Deletions cut 1 base from V and 9 bases from J, with 16 bases between. This CDR3 has 15 amino acids. Germline V lookup: CDR1 SGHTA, CDR2 FQGNSA. The CDR3 DNA reads as TGTGCCAGCAGCTTAGGTGGTAGCGGTGTCGTCATTCAGTACTTC. It codes for CASSLGGSGVVIQYF. The full variable domain, completed using reference TRBV7-2 and TRBJ2-4, is GAGVSQSPSNKVTEKGKDVELRCDPISGHTALYWYRQSLGQGLEFLIYFQGNSAPDKSGLPSDRFSAERTGGSVSTLTIQRTQQEDSAVYLCASSLGGSGVVIQYFGAGTRLSVL.

The V gene is TRBV29-1, the J gene TRBJ1-2, with a possible D match to TRBD1 (6 bases). V was pared by 0 bases and J by 3 bases, with 17 bases between. The CDR3 has 16 residues. Germline CDR1 SQVTM, CDR2 ANQGSEA. DNA of the CDR3: TGCAGCGTTGAAGATCGGGGCAGGGGCAACCACTATGGCTACACCTTC. Amino acids: CSVEDRGRGNHYGYTF.

The chain uses TRBV4-3 and TRBJ2-5, with 8 bases that match TRBD1. This CDR3 comprises 15 residues. Trimming at V came to 5 bases and at J to 5 bases, leaving 10 bases not matched to a gene. Per germline, CDR1 LGHNA and CDR2 YSLEER. CDR3 region: CASSIIRGPLETQYF. As DNA, the CDR3 is TGCGCCAGCAGCATAATCAGGGGGCCATTGGAGACCCAGTACTTC.

The gene calls are TRBV28 and TRBJ2-7; 7 bases map to TRBD2. With 5 bases clipped from V and 8 bases from J, the junction kept 6 bases outside the gene matches. The germline V gene has CDR1 MDHEN and CDR2 SYDVKM. CDR3 length equals 12 residues. Written as DNA, the CDR3 is TGTGCCAGCAGTGTCCCACTAGCGCAGCAGTACTTC. Amino acid sequence: CASSVPLAQQYF.

The chain couples TRBV5-1 to TRBJ2-7; D ambiguous. V dropped 0 bases and J dropped 3 bases, with 10 bases sitting between them. The germline V gene has CDR1 SGHRS and CDR2 YFSETQ. The CDR3 is 14 residues long. The CDR3 region has the DNA TGCGCCAGCAGCTTGGCGGCAGGCCTCTACGAGCAGTACTTC. It yields the protein CASSLAAGLYEQYF.

The chain couples TRBV5-1 to TRBJ1-4, with TRBD1 matching 9 bases. The CDR3 spans 14 residues. Looked up from germline, CDR1 is SGHRS and CDR2 is YFSETQ. V lost 4 bases and J lost 5; bases outside the gene matches: 3. The CDR3 region is CASSEDRGNEKLFF. The CDR3 DNA reads TGCGCCAGCAGCGAAGACAGGGGGAATGAAAAACTGTTTTTT.

V gene TRBV7-9 combines with J gene TRBJ2-2; TRBD1 matches at 8 bases. CDR1 and CDR2 (germline): SEHNR, FQNEAQ (reference sequence). V gave up 1 base and J gave up 1 base; unmatched junction bases: 5. This CDR3 has 17 residues. The CDR3 spells CASSLGTGGRNTGELFF. CDR3 DNA: TGTGCCAGCAGCTTAGGAACAGGGGGACGGAACACCGGGGAGCTGTTTTTT.

CDR3 sequence reads: CASRPGQAHNSPLHF. The CDR3, as DNA: TGTGCCAGCAGACCCGGACAGGCCCATAATTCACCCCTCCACTTT. The chain combines TRBV6-5 with TRBJ1-6, with 7 nucleotides matching TRBD1. The CDR3 sequence is 15 residues long. The junction had 7 bases not matched to a gene; V was cut back by 6 bases and J by 5 bases. Germline V gene lookup returns CDR1 MNHEY and CDR2 SVGAGI.

The V and J genes are TRBV9 and TRBJ2-1; 7 bases line up with TRBD2. Germline V lookup: CDR1 SGDLS, CDR2 YYNGEE. The length of the CDR3 is 14 residues. With 5 bases clipped from V and 0 bases from J, the junction kept 2 bases outside the gene matches. CDR3 nucleotide sequence: TGTGCCAGCAGTCCTAGCGGCTCCTACAATGAGCAGTTCTTC. Its translation is CASSPSGSYNEQFF.

The rearrangement links TRBV28 to TRBJ2-7, with 12 bases fitting TRBD2. The CDR3 sequence is 16 residues long. V lost 8 bases to trimming and J lost 3 bases; unmatched junction nucleotides: 11. The germline V gene has CDR1 MDHEN and CDR2 SYDVKM. CDR3: CASSETSGRRLYEQYF. CDR3 in DNA: TGTGCCAGCTCCGAAACTAGCGGGAGGCGGCTCTACGAGCAGTACTTC. The full variable domain, in which reference TRBV28 and TRBJ2-7 provide the parts outside the CDR3, is DVKVTQSSRYLVKRTGEKVFLECVQDMDHENMFWYRQDPGLGLRLIYFSYDVKMKEKGDIPEGYSVSREKKERFSLILESASTNQTSMYLCASSETSGRRLYEQYFGPGTRLTVT.

V is TRBV10-3 and J is TRBJ2-7, with a possible D match to TRBD1 (6 bases). The CDR3 runs to 14 residues. Germline values: CDR1 ENHRY, CDR2 SYGVKD. Trimming left V 4 bases short and J 0 bases short, with 10 bases between. CDR3 protein: CAISGQVNSYEQYF. CDR3 in DNA: TGTGCCATCAGTGGACAGGTGAACTCCTACGAGCAGTACTTC.

The chain couples TRBV18 to TRBJ2-7; perhaps TRBD1 as D (6 bases). CDR3 size: 14 residues. Trimming left V 0 bases short and J 3 bases short, with 9 bases between. Germline V lookup: CDR1 KGHSH, CDR2 LQKENI. DNA of the CDR3: TGTGCCAGCTCACCACCTTGGGACAACTACGAGCAGTACTTC. Protein: CASSPPWDNYEQYF.